These T cell receptor beta chains were read from a single sample in a study of T-cell memory formation after mild COVID-19. TCRdb re-called the 5' RACE reads through MiXCR, storing one row per CDR3 protein. The sample includes 130,000 to 150,000 distinct CDR3 sequences, under 25% of them seen just once. The sample consisted of PBMCs or a T cell subset sorted from them (not recorded which). These receptors all stem from an adult woman who had mild COVID-19 (a few samples of this study predate the infection). Cell type and time point are not known. Each CDR3 is given with its conserved first and last residue. D genes are given only for firm matches. Size tells how often a clone was seen (once, few, many) or the class of an expanded clone, and some rows leave it out.

d_gene	abundance	j_gene	v_gene	CDR3aa	CDR3nt
TRBD1	few	TRBJ1-1	TRBV6-5	CASSEKGQPNTEAFF	TGTGCCAGCAGTGAAAAGGGACAGCCGAACACTGAAGCTTTCTTT
NA	NA	TRBJ2-7	TRBV4-3	CASSQDRAYEQYF	TGCGCCAGCAGCCAAGATAGGGCCTACGAGCAGTACTTC
TRBD1	few	TRBJ2-7	TRBV12-3/TRBV12-4	CASSLQGQGIYEQYF	TGTGCCAGCAGTTTACAAGGACAGGGTATCTACGAGCAGTACTTC
TRBD1	few	TRBJ1-6	TRBV25-1	CASRETGKDSPLHF	TGTGCCAGCAGGGAGACAGGGAAAGACTCACCCCTCCACTTT
NA	NA	TRBJ2-4	TRBV6-2/TRBV6-3	CASSPSQHQLAKNIQYF	TGTGCCAGCAGTCCCTCGCAGCATCAACTAGCCAAAAACATTCAGTACTTC
TRBD2	NA	TRBJ2-5	TRBV5-5	CASSLAGTSEQETQYF	TGTGCCAGCAGCTTAGCCGGGACTAGCGAACAAGAGACCCAGTACTTC
TRBD1	NA	TRBJ2-7	TRBV24-1	CATSDPRTGSYEQYF	TGTGCCACCAGTGACCCCCGGACAGGTTCCTACGAGCAGTACTTC
TRBD2	NA	TRBJ2-3	TRBV24-1	CATSVGAGVPDTQYF	TGTGCCACCAGTGTCGGAGCGGGAGTACCAGATACGCAGTATTTT
TRBD2	NA	TRBJ2-1	TRBV5-5	CASSRRSGGDYNEQFF	TGTGCCAGCAGCAGGCGGAGCGGGGGGGATTACAATGAGCAGTTCTTC
TRBD1	NA	TRBJ2-1	TRBV29-1	CSVEQQGPMNEQFF	TGCAGCGTTGAACAACAGGGGCCTATGAATGAGCAGTTCTTC
NA	many	TRBJ2-3	TRBV5-5	CASRIGTPDLAGAQYF	TGTGCCAGCAGAATCGGGACTCCAGACCTGGCTGGGGCGCAGTATTTT
TRBD2	NA	TRBJ2-3	TRBV7-3	CASSSPGLAADTQYF	TGTGCCAGCAGCTCGCCGGGACTAGCAGCAGATACGCAGTATTTT
TRBD1	NA	TRBJ1-2	TRBV11-1	CASSQQGPYGYTF	TGTGCCAGCAGCCAACAGGGGCCCTATGGCTACACCTTC
NA	few	TRBJ2-3	TRBV7-2	CASSFYTSTDTQYF	TGTGCCAGCAGCTTTTACACCAGCACAGATACGCAGTATTTT
NA	NA	TRBJ1-6	TRBV6-5	CASSYSMRANSPLHF	TGTGCCAGCAGTTACTCCATGAGGGCTAATTCACCCCTCCACTTT
NA	NA	TRBJ1-1	TRBV5-4	CASIKVGGTEAFF	TGTGCCAGCATAAAGGTTGGCGGCACTGAAGCTTTCTTT
TRBD2	NA	TRBJ2-7	TRBV18	CASSPTSIAGDEQYF	TGTGCCAGCTCACCGACCTCCATAGCGGGAGACGAGCAGTACTTC
NA	NA	TRBJ2-1	TRBV7-2	CASSLATGEQFF	TGTGCCAGCAGCTTAGCGACAGGAGAGCAGTTCTTC
NA	few	TRBJ2-2	TRBV20-1	CSAQGPLGELFF	TGCAGTGCTCAAGGACCCCTGGGGGAGCTGTTTTTT
NA	few	TRBJ1-4	TRBV30	CAWSLSLKTNEKLFF	TGTGCCTGGAGTCTGAGTTTAAAAACTAATGAAAAACTGTTTTTT